This T cell receptor (beta chain) was sequenced in a study of vaccination effects on CD4 cells after COVID-19. CDR1 is MRHNA, CDR2 SNTAGT, per germline. V lost 6 bases, J lost 6 bases, and 6 bases stayed unmatched. This CDR3 is 15 amino acids long. Prior to sequencing, the ViraFEST assay stimulated PBMC with viral peptide pools, which expanded the antigen-specific CD4+ T cells. A roughly ten-day culture period preceded the isolation of CD4+ T cells. It was two doses of either the BNT162b2 or mRNA-1273 vaccine that participants received. Only in-frame clones appear in the TCRdb table, and some are missing; sequencing was by immunoSEQ multiplex PCR. The sample consists of approximately 14,000 clones, 75% of them appearing once. In regard to this clone: Its antigen is as yet unknown.

Sequencing was performed on CD4+ T cells from PBMCs cultured with HCoV-NL63 spike peptides, taken after COVID-19 vaccination. The J gene is TRBJ1-6, the V gene TRBV6-4; 9 positions match TRBD1. This sequence was found in a human donor who received a COVID-19 vaccine. CDR3 sequence (DNA): TGTGCCAGCAGACCGGGACAGGGTGGTAATTCACCCCTCCACTTT. This gives the protein CASRPGQGGNSPLHF.